This T cell receptor (beta chain) stems from a study of shared clonotypes between healthy human individuals. Using immunoSEQ multiplex PCR, the repertoire was profiled, and TCRdb retains in-frame clones only, with some absent. The sample yields roughly 2.5 million clones, about 92% seen once. Broader study findings: Naive subsets typically showed greater estimated richness than memory subsets.

Concerning this clone: What it recognizes is unknown.

V lost 5 bases, J lost 5 bases, and 5 bases stayed unmatched. The length of the CDR3 is 14 residues. CDR1 and CDR2 (germline): ENHRY, SYGVKD. Study donors comprised healthy, HIV-negative adults devoid of recent acute infection or vaccination. Sequenced input: naive CD4+ T cells sorted from blood. Described subset: CD45RA+ positively selected. This sequence was found in a young man in good health. V is TRBV10-3 and J is TRBJ1-4; 7 bases line up with TRBD1. The CDR3 reads CAISQGGKNEKLFF. For the CDR3, the DNA is TGTGCCATCAGTCAGGGGGGGAAGAATGAAAAACTGTTTTTT.